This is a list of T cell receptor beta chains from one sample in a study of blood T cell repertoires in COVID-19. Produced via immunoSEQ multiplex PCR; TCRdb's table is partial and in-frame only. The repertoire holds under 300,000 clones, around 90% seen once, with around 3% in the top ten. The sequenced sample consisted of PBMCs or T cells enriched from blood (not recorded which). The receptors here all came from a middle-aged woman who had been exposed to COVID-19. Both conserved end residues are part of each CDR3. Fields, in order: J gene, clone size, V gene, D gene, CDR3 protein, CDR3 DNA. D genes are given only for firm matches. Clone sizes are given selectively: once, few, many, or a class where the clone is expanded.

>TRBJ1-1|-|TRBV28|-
CASSPRRELGRAEAFF
TGTGCCAGCAGTCCGCGGCGGGAGCTAGGGAGGGCTGAAGCTTTCTTT
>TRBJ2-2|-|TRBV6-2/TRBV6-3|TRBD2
CASSQIIRLAGELFF
TGTGCCAGCAGCCAAATAATTCGACTAGCGGGGGAGCTGTTTTTT
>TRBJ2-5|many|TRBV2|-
CASSDETIRFQETQYF
TGTGCCAGCAGTGACGAGACAATTCGGTTCCAAGAGACCCAGTACTTC
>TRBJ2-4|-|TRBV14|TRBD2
CASSQVGTSGRNIQYF
TGTGCCAGCAGCCAAGTGGGGACTAGCGGGAGGAACATTCAGTACTTC
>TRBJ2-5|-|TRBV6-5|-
CAAGRGGQETQYF
TGTGCCGCCGGTAGGGGGGGGCAAGAGACCCAGTACTTC
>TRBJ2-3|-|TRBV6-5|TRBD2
CASSCHSGGSTDTQYF
TGTGCCAGCAGTTGCCATAGCGGGGGTAGCACAGATACGCAGTATTTT
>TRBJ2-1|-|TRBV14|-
CASSQGQGIVNEQFF
TGTGCCAGCAGCCAGGGCCAGGGGATAGTCAATGAGCAGTTCTTC
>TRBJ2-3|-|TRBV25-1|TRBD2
CASSQLAGHYRSTDTQYF
TGTGCCAGCAGTCAATTAGCGGGGCACTACCGGAGCACAGATACGCAGTATTTT
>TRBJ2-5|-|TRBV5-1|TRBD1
CASSWGTGLETQYF
TGCGCCAGCAGCTGGGGGACAGGGCTAGAGACCCAGTACTTC
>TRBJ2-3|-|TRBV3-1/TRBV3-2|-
CASSQASVTDTQYF
TGTGCCAGCAGCCAAGCGTCAGTCACAGATACGCAGTATTTT
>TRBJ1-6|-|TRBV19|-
CASSPGDAALDYNSPLHF
TGTGCCTCTAGTCCAGGGGATGCGGCATTGGACTATAATTCACCCCTCCACTTT
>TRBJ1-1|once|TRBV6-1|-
CASSEKWTALNTEAFF
TGTGCCAGCAGTGAGAAGTGGACAGCTTTGAACACTGAAGCTTTCTTT
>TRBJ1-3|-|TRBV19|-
CASSITLWTVSGNTIYF
TGTGCCAGTAGTATAACTCTTTGGACAGTCTCTGGAAACACCATATATTTT
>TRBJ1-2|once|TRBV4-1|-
CASSQDRPQTHGYTF
TGCGCCAGCAGCCAAGACAGGCCACAAACGCATGGCTACACCTTC
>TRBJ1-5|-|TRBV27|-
CASSYRDRDQPQHF
TGTGCCAGCAGCTACAGGGACCGGGATCAGCCCCAGCATTTT
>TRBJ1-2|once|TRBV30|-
CAWRSWGTGGYTF
TGTGCCTGGAGGTCGTGGGGGACTGGGGGCTACACCTTC
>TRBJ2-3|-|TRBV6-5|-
CASSYSGLRGEDTQYF
TGTGCCAGCAGTTACTCGGGACTTCGGGGAGAGGATACGCAGTATTTT
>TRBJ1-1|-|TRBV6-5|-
CASSYNPTVNTEAFF
TGTGCCAGCAGTTACAACCCGACAGTGAACACTGAAGCTTTCTTT
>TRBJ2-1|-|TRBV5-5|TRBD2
CASSLGRTSGNNEQFF
TGTGCCAGCAGCTTAGGGAGGACTAGCGGAAACAATGAGCAGTTCTTC
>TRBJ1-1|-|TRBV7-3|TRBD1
CASRALYLTGVNTEAFF
TGTGCCAGCAGAGCCTTGTATCTTACAGGGGTGAACACTGAAGCTTTCTTT
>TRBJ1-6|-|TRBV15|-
CATSRGVRSPLHF
TGTGCCACCAGCAGGGGCGTTCGATCACCCCTCCACTTT
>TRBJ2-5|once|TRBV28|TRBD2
CASSLSGGEETQYF
TGTGCCAGCAGTTTATCGGGGGGGGAAGAGACCCAGTACTTC
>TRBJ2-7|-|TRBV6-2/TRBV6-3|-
CASSYGVGQGYEQYF
TGTGCCAGCAGTTACGGAGTGGGACAAGGCTACGAGCAGTACTTC
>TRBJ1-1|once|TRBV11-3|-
CASSPFTGTGEAFF
TGTGCCAGCAGCCCCTTCACAGGGACCGGTGAAGCTTTCTTT
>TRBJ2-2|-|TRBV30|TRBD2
CAWGTSGGANTGELFF
TGTGCCTGGGGTACGTCGGGGGGTGCGAACACCGGGGAGCTGTTTTTT
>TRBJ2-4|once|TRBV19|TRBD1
CASREPRTGNKNIQYF
TGTGCCAGTAGGGAACCGAGGACAGGCAATAAAAACATTCAGTACTTC
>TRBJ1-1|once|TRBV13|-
CASSLVSTLRLTEAFF
TGTGCCAGCAGCTTAGTGTCGACCCTGAGGCTCACTGAAGCTTTCTTT
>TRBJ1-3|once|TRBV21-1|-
CASSKIRAPTWDTIYF
TGTGCCAGCAGCAAAATCAGGGCCCCAACTTGGGACACCATATATTTT